This TCR beta chain was sequenced during a study of beta chain features in type 1 diabetes. Expressed TCRB transcripts were sequenced, since all the RNA that had been isolated was reverse transcribed. Measured with immunoSEQ multiplex PCR; TCRdb has only the in-frame clones, and not every one. The data contain fewer than 900,000 clones, roughly 17% of them singletons. The receptor comes from a woman younger than 35 in good health. The sequenced sample consisted of naive CD4+ T cells from blood.

CDR3 sequence reads: CASSYSRGTGYGYTF. CDR3 coding DNA: TGTGCCAGCAGTTACTCGAGAGGGACAGGGTATGGCTACACCTTC. The chain couples TRBV6-5 to TRBJ1-2, with 9 bases that match TRBD1. Trimming at V came to 0 bases and at J to 5 bases, leaving 4 bases not matched to a gene. Germline assignment: CDR1 MNHEY and CDR2 SVGAGI. This CDR3 comprises 15 residues.